This entry concerns a single T cell receptor (beta chain). Its cognate antigen is unknown. This sample was taken from a study of monozygotic twins with inflammatory bowel disease. General study points: Findings did not support one strong IBD-associated signal or clonotype.

TCRdb reworked the 5' RACE reads into one entry per CDR3 protein, no DNA. Its table lists about 450,000 distinct CDR3 sequences. The sequencing input was blood. The receptor was derived from a human donor with ulcerative colitis or Crohn's disease, or a healthy co-twin of an affected twin (not recorded which).

This CDR3 is CAWSPRLKIYGYTF. The J gene is TRBJ1-2, the V gene TRBV30. Germline CDR1 GTSNPN, CDR2 SVGIG (reference sequence). The CDR3 spans 14 residues.